A single sample is the source of the 24 T cell receptor beta chains below, sequenced in a study of control samples from healthy donors and cancer patients. This table comes from immunoSEQ multiplex PCR, and its TCRdb copy is limited to in-frame clones, with some not included. The repertoire has about 58,000 clones, 90% of them found once; the top ten carry less than 7%. Material: PBMCs. The receptors come from a man between 60 and 75 years old with colorectal cancer.

This chain uses TRBV28 with TRBJ2-5, with TRBD2 identical over 10 bases. The CDR3 loop spans 17 amino acids. The V and J ends lost 4 bases and 6 bases, in that order; junction bases with no gene match: 14. Germline V lookup: CDR1 MDHEN, CDR2 SYDVKM. CDR3 bases: TGTGCCAGCAGTTCCCCGAATAGCGGGGGGCCCGCACAGACCCAGTACTTC. Translating it yields CASSSPNSGGPAQTQYF.

This clone was counted between two and nine times. The chain employs TRBV29-1 and TRBJ1-1; D gene ambiguous. The germline V gene has CDR1 SQVTM and CDR2 ANQGSEA. V was clipped by 6 bases and J by 5 bases, with 10 bases between them. The CDR3 runs to 11 residues. CDR3 protein: CSVRMLTEAFF. The CDR3, as DNA: TGCAGCGTGCGGATGTTGACTGAAGCTTTCTTT.

V and J are TRBV3-1 (or the pseudogene TRBV3-2) and TRBJ1-2; D gene uncertain. This CDR3 region has 15 residues. Trimming pared 0 bases from V and 6 bases from J, leaving 14 bases between. Germline V gives CDR1 LGHDT, CDR2 YNNKEL (reference sequence). CDR3 residues: CASSQDPGNWNGYTF. The CDR3 DNA is TGTGCCAGCAGCCAAGACCCAGGAAATTGGAATGGCTACACCTTC.

This sequence joins TRBV2 and TRBJ1-2; possibly TRBD1 for D (5 bases). V lost 2 bases, J lost 3 bases, and 10 bases lay in between. Per germline, CDR1 SNHLY and CDR2 FYNNEI. This CDR3 contains 14 residues. The CDR3 DNA is TGTGCCAGCAGTGAAATAGGGGTCGACTATGGCTACACCTTC. Encoded protein: CASSEIGVDYGYTF.

This clone was detected a few times. V is TRBV4-3 and J is TRBJ2-3, with 10 bases matching TRBD2. This CDR3 spans 15 amino acids. V lost 3 bases to trimming and J lost 5 bases; unmatched junction nucleotides: 5. Germline-derived CDR1 and CDR2 are LGHNA and YSLEER. As DNA, the CDR3 is TGCGCCAGCAGCCAGGCTAGCGGGGGAATAGATACGCAGTATTTT. This sequence encodes CASSQASGGIDTQYF.

The chain couples TRBV18 to TRBJ1-3, with D uncertain. Germline V gives CDR1 KGHSH, CDR2 LQKENI. The CDR3 contains 17 residues. Trimming removed 3 bases at V and 0 bases at J, with 15 bases between. The DNA of the CDR3 is TGTGCCAGCTCACCCGCGCCAGCGATCATCTCTGGAAACACCATATATTTT. Translation gives CASSPAPAIISGNTIYF.

The chain joins TRBV2 to TRBJ2-1, with D maybe TRBD1 (6 bases). CDR1 is SNHLY and CDR2 is FYNNEI in the germline V gene. The CDR3 spans 15 residues. V was clipped by 5 bases and J by 7 bases, with 18 bases between them. The CDR3: CASSSNRESVNEQFF. In DNA form, the CDR3 reads TGTGCCAGCAGTTCCAACAGGGAATCCGTAAATGAGCAGTTCTTC.

This chain joins TRBV11-2 and TRBJ2-3, with D perhaps matching TRBD2 (6 bases). The CDR3 spans 14 residues. Per the germline V gene, CDR1 is SGHAT and CDR2 is FQNNGV. The V and J ends lost 7 bases and 2 bases respectively, with 13 bases between them. For the CDR3, the DNA is TGTGCCAGCAACTCGGGACTCCCCACAGATACGCAGTATTTT. The encoded protein is CASNSGLPTDTQYF.

The table lists this clone with a count of one. This chain uses TRBV19 with TRBJ1-5, with D maybe TRBD1 (6 bases). The CDR3 consists of 16 residues. Trimming cost V 7 bases and J 1 base, with 17 bases left between them. CDR1 and CDR2 (germline): LNHDA, SQIVND (reference sequence). In nucleotides, the CDR3 is TGTGCCAGTACCCCGGGGGCAGGGCGAAGCAATCAGCCCCAGCATTTT. This translates into CASTPGAGRSNQPQHF.

This clone came up a few times. V gene TRBV11-2 combines with J gene TRBJ2-3; D may be TRBD2 (7 bases). The CDR3 has 16 amino acids. With 1 base removed from V and 2 bases from J, the gap between germline ends came to 13 bases. The germline V gene encodes CDR1 SGHAT and CDR2 FQNNGV. CDR3 bases: TGTGCCAGCAGCTTAGTCGGCGGGGGCGCCACAGATACGCAGTATTTT. It is translated as CASSLVGGGATDTQYF.

The table lists this clone with a count of one. This chain links TRBV29-1 with TRBJ1-1; TRBD1 agrees at 8 bases. Trimming at V came to 5 bases and at J to 1 base, leaving 9 bases not matched to a gene. Germline CDR1 reads SQVTM; CDR2 reads ANQGSEA. The CDR3 totals 15 residues. The CDR3 nucleotides read TGCAGCGTTAATTCCGACAGGGGTTGGAACACTGAAGCTTTCTTT. Encoded protein: CSVNSDRGWNTEAFF.

This chain connects TRBV27 to TRBJ1-4; D might be TRBD1 (6 bases). The CDR3 totals 13 residues. V was cut by 3 bases and J by 8 bases, with 10 bases left in between. Per the germline V gene, CDR1 is MNHEY and CDR2 is SMNVEV (reference sequence). The CDR3 DNA reads TGTGCCAGCAGTTTTGTCGGGGGCGAAAAACTGTTTTTT. Protein product: CASSFVGGEKLFF.

V is TRBV11-1 and J is TRBJ2-1; no firm D call. Looked up from germline, CDR1 is SGHAT and CDR2 is FQDESV (reference sequence). There are 15 residues in the CDR3. V shed 5 bases and J shed 0 bases, with 11 bases lying between them. CDR3: CASSLRQNSYNEQFF. The CDR3 region has the DNA TGTGCCAGCAGCCTCCGCCAGAACTCCTACAATGAGCAGTTCTTC.

The chain couples TRBV6-5 to TRBJ2-7, with D maybe TRBD1 (5 bases). The CDR3 is made up of 13 amino acids. Per the germline V gene, CDR1 is MNHEY and CDR2 is SVGAGI. V was pared by 6 bases and J by 2 bases, with 11 bases between. The DNA for the CDR3 is TGTGCCAGCAGAAGTAGGGGTGCCTACGAGCAGTACTTC. As protein: CASRSRGAYEQYF.

The CDR3 sequence: CASSMAGVSSGANVLTF. For the CDR3, the DNA is TGTGCCAGTAGTATGGCAGGGGTCTCCTCTGGGGCCAACGTCCTGACTTTC. The chain has TRBV19 and TRBJ2-6; possible D gene TRBD1, 6 bases. The CDR3 spans 17 residues. V was trimmed by 3 bases and J by 0 bases, leaving 12 bases between them. From germline, CDR1 is LNHDA and CDR2 SQIVND (reference sequence).

This chain joins TRBV19 and TRBJ1-3; D might be TRBD1 (5 bases). This CDR3 spans 15 amino acids. With 8 bases removed from V and 0 bases from J, the gap between germline ends came to 14 bases. Germline values: CDR1 LNHDA, CDR2 SQIVND (reference sequence). The CDR3, as DNA: TGTGCCAGTTCGGGGGGGACTTACTCTGGAAACACCATATATTTT. It codes for CASSGGTYSGNTIYF.

V is TRBV6-5 and J is TRBJ2-7; D call uncertain. The CDR3 totals 13 residues. CDR1 is MNHEY, CDR2 SVGAGI, per germline. V was shortened by 5 bases and J by 5 bases, with 13 bases between the two germline ends. DNA of the CDR3: TGTGCCAGCAGTCCACCTGGGGTGGACGAGCAGTACTTC. Its protein is CASSPPGVDEQYF.

This clone was counted a single time. V and J are TRBV4-1 and TRBJ2-7, with 7 bases fitting TRBD1. This CDR3 region has 17 residues. V was pared by 2 bases and J by 1 base, with 11 bases of the junction left unmatched. Germline V gene sequence: CDR1 MGHRA, CDR2 YSYEKL. The CDR3 loop reads CASSQRLRQGISYEQYF. The CDR3 DNA reads as TGCGCCAGCAGCCAAAGACTCCGACAGGGAATTTCCTACGAGCAGTACTTC.

V is TRBV27 and J is TRBJ2-1; maybe TRBD1 (6 bases). Trimming removed 7 bases at V and 2 bases at J, with 15 bases between. This CDR3 comprises 15 residues. The germline V gene has CDR1 MNHEY and CDR2 SMNVEV (reference sequence). The CDR3 nucleotides are TGTGCCAGCATCTCGGGGCAGGGGCCCTACAATGAGCAGTTCTTC. Protein sequence: CASISGQGPYNEQFF.

J is TRBJ2-7 and V is TRBV4-1; possible D gene TRBD2, 6 bases. The CDR3 spans 16 residues. Per germline, CDR1 MGHRA and CDR2 YSYEKL. Deletions cut 3 bases from V and 3 bases from J, with 18 bases between. Here the CDR3 reads CASSQAGAGKGYEQYF. For the CDR3, the DNA is TGCGCCAGCAGCCAGGCCGGGGCGGGGAAAGGCTACGAGCAGTACTTC.

The J gene is TRBJ2-7, the V gene TRBV27, with 10 bases fitting TRBD2. The ends lost 0 bases at V and 3 bases at J; junction bases unmatched: 5. The CDR3 loop spans 16 amino acids. Germline values: CDR1 MNHEY, CDR2 SMNVEV (reference sequence). Written as DNA, the CDR3 is TGTGCCAGCAGTTTATCGCTAGCGGGGGAACACTACGAGCAGTACTTC. It encodes CASSLSLAGEHYEQYF.

The chain uses TRBV4-2 and TRBJ2-7; a possible D gene is TRBD2 (5 bases). Germline V gives CDR1 LGHNA, CDR2 YNFKEQ. Trimming shortened V by 0 bases and J by 4 bases, and 19 bases separated the two germline ends. The CDR3 contains 17 residues. The DNA for the CDR3 is TGTGCCAGCAGCCAAGAGGGTGAGAGGGAGTACTTATACGAGCAGTACTTC. Translated: CASSQEGEREYLYEQYF.

This sequence joins TRBV7-8 and TRBJ2-3; no firm D call. Germline V gene sequence: CDR1 SGHVS, CDR2 FQNEAQ. The CDR3 extends over 16 amino acids. V was trimmed by 2 bases and J by 1 base, leaving 13 bases between them. The CDR3 loop reads CASSLTARVGTDTQYF. CDR3 in DNA: TGTGCCAGCAGCTTAACAGCCAGAGTGGGCACAGATACGCAGTATTTT. Filled out from reference TRBV7-8 and TRBJ2-3, the complete variable domain reads GAGVSQSPRYKVAKRGQDVALRCDPISGHVSLFWYQQALGQGPEFLTYFQNEAQLDKSGLPSDRFFAERPEGSVSTLKIQRTQQEDSAVYLCASSLTARVGTDTQYFGPGTRLTVL.

V is TRBV25-1 and J is TRBJ2-6; D is undetermined. CDR3 length: 15 amino acids. Deletions cut 6 bases from V and 0 bases from J, with 9 bases between. Germline-derived CDR1 and CDR2 are MGHDK and SYGVNS. CDR3: CASRGRGSGANVLTF. The DNA of the CDR3 is TGTGCCAGCAGGGGCAGAGGCTCTGGGGCCAACGTCCTGACTTTC.